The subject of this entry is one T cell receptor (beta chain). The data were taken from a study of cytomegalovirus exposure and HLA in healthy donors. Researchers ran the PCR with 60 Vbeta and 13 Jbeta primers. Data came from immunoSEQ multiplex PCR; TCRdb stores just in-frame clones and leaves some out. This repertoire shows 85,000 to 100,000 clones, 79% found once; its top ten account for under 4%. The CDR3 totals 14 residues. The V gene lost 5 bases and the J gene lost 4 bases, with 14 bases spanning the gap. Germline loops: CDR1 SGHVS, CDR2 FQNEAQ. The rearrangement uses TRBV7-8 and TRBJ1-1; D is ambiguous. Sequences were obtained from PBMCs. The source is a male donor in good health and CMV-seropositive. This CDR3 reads CASSDQRSVTEAFF. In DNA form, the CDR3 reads TGTGCCAGCAGCGACCAGAGGTCTGTCACTGAAGCTTTCTTT.